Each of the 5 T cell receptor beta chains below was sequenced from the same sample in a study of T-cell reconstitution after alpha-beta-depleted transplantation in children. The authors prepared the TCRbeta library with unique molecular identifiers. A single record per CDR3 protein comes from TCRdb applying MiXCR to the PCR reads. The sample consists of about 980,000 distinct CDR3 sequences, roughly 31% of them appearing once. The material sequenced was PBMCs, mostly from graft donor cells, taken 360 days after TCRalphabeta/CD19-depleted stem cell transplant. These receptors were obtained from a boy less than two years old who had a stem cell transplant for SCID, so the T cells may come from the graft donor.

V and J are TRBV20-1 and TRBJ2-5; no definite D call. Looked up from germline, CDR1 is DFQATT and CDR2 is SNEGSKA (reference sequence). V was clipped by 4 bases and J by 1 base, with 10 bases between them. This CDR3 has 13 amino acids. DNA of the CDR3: TGCAGTGCTAAGAGACATTCCCAAGAGACCCAGTACTTC. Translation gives CSAKRHSQETQYF.

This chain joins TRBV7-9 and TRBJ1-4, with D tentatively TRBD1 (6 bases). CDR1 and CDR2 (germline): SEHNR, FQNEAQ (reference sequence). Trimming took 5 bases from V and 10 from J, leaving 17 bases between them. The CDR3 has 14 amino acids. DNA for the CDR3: TGTGCCAGCAGCCCCCCAGAACAGGGAGGAAAACTGTTTTTT. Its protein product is CASSPPEQGGKLFF.

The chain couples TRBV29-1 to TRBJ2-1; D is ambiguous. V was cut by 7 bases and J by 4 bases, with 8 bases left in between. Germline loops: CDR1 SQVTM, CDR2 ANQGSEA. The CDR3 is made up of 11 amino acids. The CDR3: CSGRHYNEQFF. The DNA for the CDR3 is TGCAGCGGACGACATTACAATGAGCAGTTCTTC.

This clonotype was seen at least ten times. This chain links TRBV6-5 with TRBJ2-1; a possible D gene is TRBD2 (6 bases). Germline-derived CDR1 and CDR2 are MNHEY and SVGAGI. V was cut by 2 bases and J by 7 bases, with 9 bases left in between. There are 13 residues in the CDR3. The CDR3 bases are TGTGCCAGCAGTTACGGGGGGTCGAATGAGCAGTTCTTC. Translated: CASSYGGSNEQFF.

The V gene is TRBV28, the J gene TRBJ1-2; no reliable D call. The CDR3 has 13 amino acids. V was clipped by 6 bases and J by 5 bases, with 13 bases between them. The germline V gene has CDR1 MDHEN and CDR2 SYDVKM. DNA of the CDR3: TGTGCCAGCAGGCCCGGACGGCCTTATGGCTACACCTTC. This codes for CASRPGRPYGYTF.